This passage covers 13 T cell receptor beta chains from one sample sequenced in a study of OX40 agonist ivuxolimab in advanced cancers. Using immunoSEQ multiplex PCR, the repertoire was profiled, and TCRdb retains in-frame clones only, with some absent. The data contain 70,000 or so clones, approximately 81% of them singletons. Sequences were derived from CD4+ or CD8+ T cells sorted from blood, sampled in a trial of the OX40 agonist ivuxolimab. The receptors stem from an adult with an advanced solid tumor such as melanoma, head and neck, liver or kidney cancer.

The genes are TRBV11-3 and TRBJ2-7, with TRBD1 identical over 7 bases. The CDR3 runs to 13 residues. Per the germline V gene, CDR1 is SGHNT and CDR2 is YENEEA. The ends lost 1 base at V and 7 bases at J; junction bases unmatched: 4. In DNA form, the CDR3 reads TGTGCCAGCAGCTTAGCTCCGGACAGGGAGCAGTACTTC. This encodes CASSLAPDREQYF. Filled out from reference TRBV11-3 and TRBJ2-7, the complete variable domain reads EAGVVQSPRYKIIEKKQPVAFWCNPISGHNTLYWYLQNLGQGPELLIRYENEEAVDDSQLPKDRFSAERLKGVDSTLKIQPAELGDSAVYLCASSLAPDREQYFGPGTRLTVT.

The chain combines TRBV14 with TRBJ2-6, with D unresolved. The CDR3 covers 17 residues. The V gene lost 1 base and the J gene lost 0 bases, with 10 bases spanning the gap. Germline-derived CDR1 and CDR2 are SGHDN and FVKESK. CDR3 sequence: CASSQVLSRSGANVLTF. The DNA for the CDR3 is TGTGCCAGCAGCCAAGTTTTAAGTCGCTCTGGGGCCAACGTCCTGACTTTC.

The rearrangement links TRBV5-5 to TRBJ2-3, with 10 bases that match TRBD2. V trimming: 6 bases; J trimming: 5 bases; junction bases outside the gene matches: 6. The germline gives CDR1 SGHKS, CDR2 YYEKEE (reference sequence). This CDR3 contains 14 residues. CDR3 in DNA: TGTGCCAGCACCTTAGCGGGAGGAGGAGATACGCAGTATTTT. Protein: CASTLAGGGDTQYF.

V gene TRBV19 combines with J gene TRBJ1-5; 7 nucleotides match TRBD1. V trimming: 3 bases; J trimming: 4 bases; junction bases outside the gene matches: 9. This CDR3 is built from 16 residues. Looked up from germline, CDR1 is LNHDA and CDR2 is SQIVND (reference sequence). This CDR3 is CASSIGAGQLNQPQHF. Here the CDR3 DNA reads TGTGCCAGTAGTATCGGTGCGGGACAGCTAAATCAGCCCCAGCATTTT. Full variable domain (remainder filled in from reference TRBV19 and TRBJ1-5): DGGITQSPKYLFRKEGQNVTLSCEQNLNHDAMYWYRQDPGQGLRLIYYSQIVNDFQKGDIAEGYSVSREKKESFPLTVTSAQKNPTAFYLCASSIGAGQLNQPQHFGDGTRLSIL.

The J gene is TRBJ2-7, the V gene TRBV29-1; 8 nucleotides line up with TRBD2. J was trimmed by 6 bases and V by 3 bases; bases with no gene match: 13. Germline V lookup: CDR1 SQVTM, CDR2 ANQGSEA. CDR3 length: 15 amino acids. The CDR3 is CSVDKREKGYSEQYF. DNA of the CDR3: TGCAGCGTTGATAAGCGGGAGAAGGGGTATTCCGAGCAGTACTTC.

This clone was observed a few times. The J gene is TRBJ1-1, the V gene TRBV7-9; D uncertain. The V gene's germline CDR1 is SEHNR and CDR2 FQNEAQ (reference sequence). The V end was cut by 1 base, the J end by 1 base, with 4 bases between. The CDR3 is 13 residues long. The CDR3 is CASSLGRNTEAFF. CDR3 bases: TGTGCCAGCAGCTTAGGACGGAACACTGAAGCTTTCTTT.

This chain connects TRBV18 to TRBJ2-3, with D tentatively TRBD1 (5 bases). Looked up from germline, CDR1 is KGHSH and CDR2 is LQKENI. CDR3 length: 16 amino acids. V was clipped by 3 bases and J by 4 bases, with 17 bases between them. The CDR3 nucleotides read TGTGCCAGCTCACCCCAGACAGACCCCCGAGCAGATACGCAGTATTTT. Its protein product is CASSPQTDPRADTQYF. Full variable domain (rest looked up from reference TRBV18 and TRBJ2-3): NAGVMQNPRHLVRRRGQEARLRCSPMKGHSHVYWYRQLPEEGLKFMVYLQKENIIDESGMPKERFSAEFPKEGPSILRIQQVVRGDSAAYFCASSPQTDPRADTQYFGPGTRLTVL.

This chain joins TRBV25-1 and TRBJ2-5; TRBD2 matches at 7 bases. The CDR3 sequence is 15 residues long. CDR1 is MGHDK, CDR2 SYGVNS, per germline. V shed 1 base, J shed 0 bases, and the junction held 2 bases outside the gene matches. CDR3 bases: TGTGCCAGCAGTGAATCACTAGCGTACCAAGAGACCCAGTACTTC. It encodes CASSESLAYQETQYF.

This clone was counted at least ten times. CDR3 amino acids: CASSSQMTGYEQYF. CDR3 DNA: TGTGCCAGCAGTTCCCAAATGACAGGGTACGAGCAGTACTTC. The genes are TRBV27 and TRBJ2-7; 7 positions agree with TRBD1. The V and J ends lost 4 bases and 4 bases, in that order; junction bases with no gene match: 7. In germline, CDR1 is MNHEY, CDR2 SMNVEV (reference sequence). CDR3 length: 14 amino acids.

The chain is built from TRBV18 and TRBJ2-1; D gene uncertain. Germline lookup yields CDR1 KGHSH and CDR2 LQKENI. V shed 8 bases and J shed 0 bases, with 11 bases lying between them. This CDR3 spans 14 amino acids. The DNA of the CDR3 is TGTGCCAGCATGCCCTATAGCTCCTACAATGAGCAGTTCTTC. Translated: CASMPYSSYNEQFF.

The chain joins TRBV6-5 to TRBJ2-1; 15 positions match TRBD2. V lost 8 bases and J lost 9; bases outside the gene matches: 8. The CDR3 has 15 residues. Germline V gene lookup returns CDR1 MNHEY and CDR2 SVGAGI. CDR3 nucleotides: TGTGCCAGCCAGAGGGGACTAGCGGGAGGCGGTGAGCAGTTCTTC. Translating gives CASQRGLAGGGEQFF.

The chain has TRBV5-1 and TRBJ1-2; perhaps TRBD1 as D (6 bases). In germline, CDR1 is SGHRS, CDR2 YFSETQ. The CDR3 covers 17 residues. Trimming removed 4 bases at V and 0 bases at J, with 19 bases between. The CDR3 reads CASSPGQPLIANYGYTF. In nucleotides, the CDR3 is TGCGCCAGCAGCCCCGGACAGCCACTTATAGCTAACTATGGCTACACCTTC.

The chain couples TRBV19 to TRBJ2-4, with 7 bases identical to TRBD1. Germline values: CDR1 LNHDA, CDR2 SQIVND (reference sequence). This CDR3 contains 14 residues. The junction had 6 bases not matched to a gene; V was cut back by 5 bases and J by 5 bases. CDR3 in amino acids: CASSEGGPENIQYF. The CDR3 DNA sequence: TGTGCCAGTAGTGAAGGGGGCCCTGAAAACATTCAGTACTTC.